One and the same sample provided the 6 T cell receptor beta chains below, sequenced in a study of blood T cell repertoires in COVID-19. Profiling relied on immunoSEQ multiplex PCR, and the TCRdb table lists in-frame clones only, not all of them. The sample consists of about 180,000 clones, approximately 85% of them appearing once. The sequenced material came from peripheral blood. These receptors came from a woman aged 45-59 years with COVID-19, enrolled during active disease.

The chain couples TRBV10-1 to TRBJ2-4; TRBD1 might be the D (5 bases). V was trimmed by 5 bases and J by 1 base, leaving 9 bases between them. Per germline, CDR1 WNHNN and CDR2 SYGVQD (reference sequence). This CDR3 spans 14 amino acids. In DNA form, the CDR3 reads TGCGCCAGCAGTTCGGACACGGCCAAAAACATTCAGTACTTC. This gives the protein CASSSDTAKNIQYF.

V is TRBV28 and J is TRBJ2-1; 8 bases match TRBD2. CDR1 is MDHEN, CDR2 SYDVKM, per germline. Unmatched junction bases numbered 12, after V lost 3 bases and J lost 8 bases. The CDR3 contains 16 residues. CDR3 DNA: TGTGCCAGCAGTTTGTCCGGGCTAGCGGGTTCAGATGAGCAGTTCTTC. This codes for CASSLSGLAGSDEQFF.

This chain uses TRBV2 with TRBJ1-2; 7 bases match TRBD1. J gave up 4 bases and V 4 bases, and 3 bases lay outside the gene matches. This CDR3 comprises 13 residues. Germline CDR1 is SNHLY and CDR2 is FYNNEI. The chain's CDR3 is CASSAGTVYGYTF. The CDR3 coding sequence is TGTGCCAGCAGTGCCGGGACAGTCTATGGCTACACCTTC.

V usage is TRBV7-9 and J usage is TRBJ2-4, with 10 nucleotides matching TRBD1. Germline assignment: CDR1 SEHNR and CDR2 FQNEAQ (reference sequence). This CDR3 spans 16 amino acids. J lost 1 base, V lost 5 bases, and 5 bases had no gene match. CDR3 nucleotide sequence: TGTGCCAGCAGCGTTCCGGGACAGGGGGCCAAAAACATTCAGTACTTC. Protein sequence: CASSVPGQGAKNIQYF. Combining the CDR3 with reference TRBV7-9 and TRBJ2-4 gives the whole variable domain DTGVSQNPRHKITKRGQNVTFRCDPISEHNRLYWYRQTLGQGPEFLTYFQNEAQLEKSRLLSDRFSAERPKGSFSTLEIQRTEQGDSAMYLCASSVPGQGAKNIQYFGAGTRLSVL.

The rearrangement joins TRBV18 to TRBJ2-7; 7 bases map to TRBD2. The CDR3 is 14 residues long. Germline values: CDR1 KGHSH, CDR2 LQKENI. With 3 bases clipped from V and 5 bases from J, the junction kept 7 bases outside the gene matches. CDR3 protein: CASSPSGSYHEQYF. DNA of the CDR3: TGTGCCAGCTCACCTAGCGGGTCCTACCACGAGCAGTACTTC.

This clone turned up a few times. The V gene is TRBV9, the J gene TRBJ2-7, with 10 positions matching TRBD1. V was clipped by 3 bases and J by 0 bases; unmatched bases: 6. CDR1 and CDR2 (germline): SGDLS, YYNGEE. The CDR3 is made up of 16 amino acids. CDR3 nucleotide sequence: TGTGCCAGCAGCGAACCGGGGACAGGGGACTCCTACGAGCAGTACTTC. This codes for CASSEPGTGDSYEQYF.